This TCR beta chain was sequenced during a study of T-cell memory formation after mild COVID-19. TCRdb analysed the 5' RACE reads with MiXCR anew, one entry per CDR3 protein. The repertoire includes 100,000 to 150,000 distinct CDR3 sequences, 5% to 6.5% of them detected once, and over 2% sits in the top ten. This clonotype was counted at least ten times. V was cut by 7 bases and J by 5 bases, with 14 bases left in between. This CDR3 has 12 residues. Germline loops: CDR1 SQVTM, CDR2 ANQGSEA. This clonotype was sampled from an adult woman who had mild COVID-19 (a few samples of this study predate the infection). Cell type and time point are not known. Sample: PBMCs or a T cell subset sorted from them (not recorded which). The V call is TRBV29-1, the J call TRBJ2-5; possible D gene TRBD1, 6 bases. The CDR3 DNA reads as TGCAGCGCAGGGGCGTTGGGTGAGACCCAGTACTTC. Protein: CSAGALGETQYF.